The clone carrying this T cell receptor beta chain was seen more than once but under ten times. The antigen is undetermined. This sample is part of a study of spatial heterogeneity in lung cancer. Background on the study: More beta-chain than alpha-chain sequences were consistently detected. General study findings and limits: At resection, ubiquitous expanded tumor TCRs appeared in blood more than at follow-up.

Unique molecular identifiers tagged every individual TCR cDNA molecule. TCRdb processed the 5' RACE reads anew with MiXCR; each CDR3 protein has one entry. The table includes tens of thousands of distinct CDR3 sequences, around an eighth detected once. Time point given: sample taken at primary tumor resection. Tumor, nontumor lung or frozen PBMC supplied whole RNA that was sequenced unsorted. Donors were around 70 untreated early-stage non-small cell lung cancer patients. CDR1 and CDR2 from the germline V gene are SNHLY and FYNNEI. The CDR3 has 10 amino acids. V was trimmed by 6 bases and J by 6 bases, leaving 5 bases between them.

The sequences come from PBMCs, collected at surgery. V gene TRBV2 combines with J gene TRBJ1-2; no reliable D call. The receptor was isolated from a male donor with early-stage non-small cell lung cancer. In DNA form, the CDR3 reads TGTGCCAGCAGAGAGGATGGCTACACCTTC. Its protein is CASREDGYTF.